This TCR beta chain derives from a study of T cells after yellow fever vaccination. Trimming took off 1 base at V and 2 bases at J, with 9 bases between the two ends. This CDR3 region has 14 residues. CDR1 is SGHRS and CDR2 is YFSETQ in the germline V gene. This clonotype has a count of ten or more. A universal primer site and UMIs were added as TCR cDNA was made by 5'RACE template switching. TCRdb analysed the 5' RACE reads with MiXCR anew, one entry per CDR3 protein. The top ten hold roughly 17% of the sample, which has a few hundred thousand distinct CDR3 sequences, roughly 17% seen once. The sample was PBMCs, taken 4 to 5 days after the first yellow fever vaccination. This sequence joins TRBV5-1 and TRBJ1-1; no reliable D call. The sequence was obtained from a man aged 18 to 30 who received the YFV17D yellow fever vaccine. The CDR3 region has the DNA TGCGCCAGCAGCTTGTCTCCAGGTAACACTGAAGCTTTCTTT. Translated: CASSLSPGNTEAFF.